These 20 T cell receptor beta chains were sequenced from one sample in a study of cytomegalovirus exposure and HLA in healthy donors. The data were produced by immunoSEQ multiplex PCR, yet TCRdb's version contains in-frame clones alone and is incomplete. The sample includes roughly 300,000 clones, around 90% of them seen just once. Specimen: PBMCs. Source of these receptors: a woman aged 25 to 45 in good health and CMV-seropositive.

This chain joins TRBV27 and TRBJ1-1; D is unresolved. The germline V gene has CDR1 MNHEY and CDR2 SMNVEV (reference sequence). Trimming removed 6 bases from V and 7 bases from J, with 9 bases in between. The CDR3 sequence is 11 residues long. The CDR3, as DNA: TGTGCCAGCAGCTATTGGGGTGAAGCTTTCTTT. Amino acids: CASSYWGEAFF.

The gene calls are TRBV6-5 and TRBJ2-2; TRBD2 matches at 7 bases. The V gene's germline CDR1 is MNHEY and CDR2 SVGAGI. V was clipped by 6 bases and J by 4 bases; unmatched bases: 8. The CDR3 is 15 residues long. CDR3 sequence (DNA): TGTGCCAGCAGCCTTAGGACTAGTAGCACCGGGGAGCTGTTTTTT. Its translation is CASSLRTSSTGELFF.

Points on this clone: Additional DNA sequences in this sample encode the identical CDR3. The J gene is TRBJ1-2, the V gene TRBV20-1; D unclear. V lost 6 bases, J lost 3 bases, and 5 bases lay in between. The CDR3 has 10 residues. CDR1 is DFQATT and CDR2 is SNEGSKA in the germline V gene (reference sequence). CDR3 sequence reads: CSASDYGYTF. As DNA, the CDR3 is TGCAGTGCCTCGGACTATGGCTACACCTTC.

The chain has TRBV13 and TRBJ2-6; a possible D gene is TRBD1 (6 bases). Germline loops: CDR1 PRHDT, CDR2 FYEKMQ (reference sequence). Trimming stripped 7 bases from V and 0 bases from J, with 13 bases between. This CDR3 comprises 16 residues. CDR3 loop: CASTLGQTSGANVLTF. DNA of the CDR3: TGTGCCAGCACTCTAGGACAGACCTCTGGGGCCAACGTCCTGACTTTC.

The chain is built from TRBV27 and TRBJ2-1; the D gene is possibly TRBD2 (6 bases). The germline V and J ends were trimmed by 5 bases and 6 bases, with 17 bases remaining between them. Germline CDR1 reads MNHEY; CDR2 reads SMNVEV (reference sequence). This CDR3 comprises 15 residues. The CDR3 is CASSLGRGSSNEQFF. As DNA, the CDR3 is TGTGCCAGCAGTCTGGGGCGGGGTTCGTCCAATGAGCAGTTCTTC.

The rearrangement uses TRBV27 and TRBJ2-1; D is possibly TRBD2 (6 bases). CDR3 length equals 16 residues. Per germline, CDR1 MNHEY and CDR2 SMNVEV (reference sequence). The ends were cut back, 5 bases at V and 0 bases at J, with 14 bases in the middle. In DNA form, the CDR3 reads TGTGCCAGCAGTCCCGCGGGAACGAGCTCCTACAATGAGCAGTTCTTC. It yields the protein CASSPAGTSSYNEQFF.

This clone was recorded at least ten times. V is TRBV6-1 and J is TRBJ2-7; D is undetermined. The germline V gene has CDR1 MNHNS and CDR2 SASEGT. This CDR3 has 14 residues. Deletions cut 8 bases from V and 4 bases from J, with 18 bases between. The CDR3 here is CASYYWANEYEQYF. CDR3 DNA: TGTGCCAGCTACTACTGGGCGAATGAATACGAGCAGTACTTC.

V is TRBV2 and J is TRBJ2-1, with a possible D match to TRBD2 (7 bases). Trimming removed 3 bases from V and 0 bases from J, with 24 bases in between. This CDR3 has 20 amino acids. CDR1 is SNHLY, CDR2 FYNNEI, per germline. CDR3: CASSDREGEAFRGSYNEQFF. The CDR3 nucleotides are TGTGCCAGCAGTGACAGGGAGGGGGAGGCCTTCCGAGGCTCCTACAATGAGCAGTTCTTC.

The chain couples TRBV6-6 to TRBJ1-2; 8 nucleotides agree with TRBD1. The length of the CDR3 is 14 residues. Germline loops: CDR1 MNHNY, CDR2 SVGAGI (reference sequence). The trim removed 5 bases at V and 5 bases at J, leaving 7 bases unmatched. CDR3 sequence (DNA): TGTGCCAGCAGTCAGGGGGCCACTGCGTATGGCTACACCTTC. Translating it yields CASSQGATAYGYTF.

The chain recombines TRBV15 with TRBJ2-5; no clear D gene. Trimming stripped 3 bases from V and 1 base from J, with 12 bases between. The V gene's germline CDR1 is LNHNV and CDR2 YYDKDF (reference sequence). This CDR3 contains 15 residues. The CDR3 region is CATSSSRAVQETQYF. CDR3 sequence (DNA): TGTGCCACCAGCAGCTCTCGGGCAGTCCAAGAGACCCAGTACTTC.

The chain joins TRBV14 to TRBJ1-4; D is uncertain. Germline V CDR1 and CDR2: SGHDN, FVKESK. This CDR3 contains 12 residues. V was clipped by 1 base and J by 10 bases, with 7 bases between them. CDR3 in amino acids: CASSQVSAKLFF. In DNA form, the CDR3 reads TGTGCCAGCAGCCAAGTTAGCGCAAAACTGTTTTTT.

The chain joins TRBV9 to TRBJ1-2; D gene unclear. Trimming removed 0 bases from V and 2 bases from J, with 5 bases in between. The CDR3 is 13 residues long. CDR1 is SGDLS and CDR2 is YYNGEE in the germline V gene. CDR3 region: CASSVDGNYGYTF. In nucleotides, the CDR3 is TGTGCCAGCAGCGTAGATGGCAACTATGGCTACACCTTC.

The rearrangement uses TRBV29-1 and TRBJ2-4, with D tentatively TRBD2 (5 bases). The CDR3 totals 12 residues. Germline CDR1 SQVTM, CDR2 ANQGSEA. Trimming pared 4 bases from V and 8 bases from J, leaving 12 bases between. The CDR3 protein is CSVGGNGDIQYF. The CDR3 nucleotides read TGCAGCGTTGGAGGGAACGGGGACATTCAGTACTTC.

The chain joins TRBV6-5 to TRBJ2-7, with 14 bases lining up with TRBD2. This CDR3 comprises 15 residues. V lost 6 bases and J lost 2; bases outside the gene matches: 3. CDR1 MNHEY and CDR2 SVGAGI come from the germline V gene. CDR3: CASSSTSGGAYEQYF. The CDR3 nucleotides are TGTGCCAGCAGCTCGACTAGCGGGGGGGCCTACGAGCAGTACTTC.

CDR3 sequence reads: CASSEAGTYSYEQYF. In nucleotides, the CDR3 is TGTGCCAGCAGCGAAGCCGGGACTTACTCCTACGAGCAGTACTTC. The genes are TRBV7-2 and TRBJ2-7, with D tentatively TRBD2 (6 bases). CDR1 is SGHTA, CDR2 FQGNSA, per germline. The length of the CDR3 is 15 residues. The V end lost 5 bases, the J end lost 0 bases, and 14 bases lay between the germline ends.

V and J are TRBV19 and TRBJ1-5, with a possible D match to TRBD1 (6 bases). This CDR3 is built from 16 residues. The germline V and J ends were trimmed by 7 bases and 3 bases, with 19 bases remaining between them. Germline CDR1 is LNHDA and CDR2 is SQIVND (reference sequence). The chain's CDR3 is CASKENGGRVNQPQHF. The CDR3 region has the DNA TGTGCCAGTAAAGAAAACGGGGGGCGAGTCAATCAGCCCCAGCATTTT.

The rearrangement links TRBV30 to TRBJ1-4; D is ambiguous. Trimming took off 5 bases at V and 3 bases at J, with 10 bases between the two ends. Germline values: CDR1 GTSNPN, CDR2 SVGIG (reference sequence). The CDR3 totals 13 residues. For the CDR3, the DNA is TGTGCCTGGCCGAGGACTTCTAATGAAAAACTGTTTTTT. Protein sequence: CAWPRTSNEKLFF.

This chain links TRBV13 with TRBJ2-7; D unresolved. Germline CDR1 PRHDT, CDR2 FYEKMQ (reference sequence). The CDR3 covers 14 residues. Trimming removed 2 bases at V and 6 bases at J, with 14 bases between. The DNA for the CDR3 is TGTGCCAGCAGCTTAAGGTTTTCCAACCGCGAGCAGTACTTC. Translating it yields CASSLRFSNREQYF.

The chain combines TRBV14 with TRBJ2-1; tentatively, D is TRBD2 (5 bases). Germline CDR1 SGHDN, CDR2 FVKESK. This CDR3 is 19 amino acids long. Trimming removed 0 bases at V and 7 bases at J, with 25 bases between. CDR3 loop: CASSQDSGLSLPVYNEQFF. CDR3 in DNA: TGTGCCAGCAGCCAAGATTCTGGACTTAGCCTGCCCGTCTATAATGAGCAGTTCTTC.

The chain combines TRBV7-9 with TRBJ1-2; D is unresolved. The CDR3 extends over 15 amino acids. Germline assignment: CDR1 SEHNR and CDR2 FQNEAQ (reference sequence). The V end was cut by 2 bases, the J end by 6 bases, with 16 bases between. The CDR3 protein is CASSLSPQKGDGYTF. The CDR3 DNA sequence: TGTGCCAGCAGCTTATCCCCACAGAAGGGAGATGGCTACACCTTC. The full variable domain, with the rest looked up from reference TRBV7-9 and TRBJ1-2, is DTGVSQNPRHKITKRGQNVTFRCDPISEHNRLYWYRQTLGQGPEFLTYFQNEAQLEKSRLLSDRFSAERPKGSFSTLEIQRTEQGDSAMYLCASSLSPQKGDGYTFGSGTRLTVV.